These T cell receptor beta chains were read from a single sample in a study of PD-L1 blockade in urothelial cancer. Measured with immunoSEQ multiplex PCR; TCRdb has only the in-frame clones, and not every one. The sample records about 43,000 clones, approximately 83% being singletons. The material was PBMCs, obtained around atezolizumab (anti-PD-L1) treatment. The receptors shown here come from a man aged 55 to 70 with urothelial cancer. CDR3s include the opening cysteine and the closing phenylalanine or tryptophan. A D gene is named only where the DNA matches it firmly. Expanded clones get a size class; other rows say once, few or many, or leave the size out.

V gene,D gene,J gene,clone size,CDR3 protein,CDR3 DNA
TRBV29-1,TRBD1,TRBJ2-7,once,CSGGQGRYEQYF,TGCAGCGGCGGACAGGGTCGGTACGAGCAGTACTTC
TRBV5-1,-,TRBJ2-1,-,CASSLGSTDEQFF,TGCGCCAGCAGCTTGGGCAGTACCGATGAGCAGTTCTTC
TRBV13,-,TRBJ2-1,-,CASSQEGDPAYEQFF,TGTGCCAGCAGCCAAGAGGGCGACCCGGCCTATGAGCAGTTCTTC
TRBV14,-,TRBJ2-2,-,CASSQERYANTGELFF,TGTGCCAGCAGCCAAGAGAGATACGCGAACACCGGGGAGCTGTTTTTT
TRBV6-1,-,TRBJ2-1,-,CASRGAGEQFF,TGTGCCAGCAGGGGGGCTGGGGAGCAGTTCTTC
TRBV27,-,TRBJ2-7,-,CASSLGGYEQYF,TGTGCCAGCAGTTTAGGGGGGTACGAGCAGTACTTC
TRBV28,-,TRBJ1-1,-,CASAYRVVTEAFF,TGTGCCAGCGCCTACAGGGTGGTGACTGAAGCTTTCTTT
TRBV7-7,-,TRBJ2-5,-,CASSLGSQETQYF,TGTGCTAGCAGCTTGGGCAGCCAAGAGACCCAGTACTTC
TRBV6-6,-,TRBJ2-1,-,CASRSGTYNEQFF,TGTGCCAGCAGATCGGGAACGTACAATGAGCAGTTCTTC
TRBV29-1,-,TRBJ1-1,-,CSVVVGGAFF,TGCAGCGTTGTTGTGGGGGGAGCTTTCTTT
TRBV5-6,TRBD1,TRBJ2-5,-,CASSGVGQGQETQYF,TGTGCCAGCAGCGGGGTGGGACAGGGTCAAGAGACCCAGTACTTC
TRBV25-1,-,TRBJ1-2,-,CASSDSTGGGSYGYTF,TGTGCCAGCAGTGACTCAACTGGCGGGGGAAGCTATGGCTACACCTTC
TRBV18,-,TRBJ1-4,-,CASSRLVDRTEKLFF,TGTGCCAGCTCACGATTAGTAGACAGGACGGAAAAACTGTTTTTT
TRBV7-9,-,TRBJ2-3,once,CASSAGLSSTDTQYF,TGTGCCAGCAGCGCGGGACTCAGCTCTACAGATACGCAGTATTTT
TRBV5-1,-,TRBJ2-5,-,CASSSGVQETQYF,TGCGCCAGCAGTTCGGGGGTCCAAGAGACCCAGTACTTC
TRBV7-2,-,TRBJ1-5,once,CASSLRRDYQPQHF,TGTGCCAGCAGCCTTCGCAGGGATTATCAGCCCCAGCATTTT
TRBV25-1,-,TRBJ2-2,-,CASIARENTGELFF,TGTGCCAGCATCGCTCGAGAGAACACCGGGGAGCTGTTTTTT
TRBV30,TRBD1,TRBJ1-3,-,CAWSAGQSGNTIYF,TGTGCCTGGAGTGCGGGACAGAGTGGAAACACCATATATTTT
TRBV6-5,TRBD1,TRBJ2-2,-,CASRSPGGPGELFF,TGTGCCAGCAGATCCCCAGGGGGTCCCGGGGAGCTGTTTTTT
TRBV6-1,TRBD1,TRBJ2-7,-,CASSVYRGPNYEQYF,TGTGCCAGCAGTGTATACAGGGGTCCCAACTACGAGCAGTACTTC
TRBV11-2,-,TRBJ2-1,-,CASGTGILPAEQFF,TGTGCCAGCGGAACCGGGATCCTTCCCGCTGAGCAGTTCTTC
TRBV5-1,TRBD1,TRBJ1-6,-,CASSLALRDRDSPLHF,TGCGCCAGCAGCTTGGCCCTACGGGACAGGGATTCACCCCTCCACTTT
TRBV5-1,-,TRBJ2-5,-,CASGGYGETQYF,TGCGCCAGCGGCGGTTACGGGGAGACCCAGTACTTC
TRBV18,-,TRBJ1-6,-,CASSEATGNSPLHF,TGTGCCAGCTCGGAGGCGACAGGTAATTCACCCCTCCACTTT
TRBV10-3,-,TRBJ1-2,-,CAISPGGGQGYGYTF,TGTGCCATCAGTCCTGGGGGGGGCCAGGGCTATGGCTACACCTTC
TRBV5-1,-,TRBJ2-2,-,CASSFTQGSDTGELFF,TGCGCCAGCAGTTTTACGCAGGGGTCGGACACCGGGGAGCTGTTTTTT
TRBV25-1,-,TRBJ1-2,-,CASSDDRDGYTF,TGTGCCAGCAGTGATGATCGGGATGGCTACACCTTC
TRBV5-6,-,TRBJ2-2,-,CASSHKNTGELFF,TGTGCCAGCAGCCACAAGAACACCGGGGAGCTGTTTTTT
TRBV11-2,-,TRBJ2-6,few,CASSDNNRPAGANVLTF,TGTGCCAGCAGCGACAACAACAGGCCCGCTGGGGCCAACGTCCTGACTTTC
TRBV5-1,-,TRBJ1-1,-,CASSLQGTNTEAFF,TGCGCCAGCAGCTTGCAGGGGACGAACACTGAAGCTTTCTTT
TRBV7-8,TRBD2,TRBJ2-3,-,CASSLGLAGTDTQYF,TGTGCCAGCAGCTTAGGGCTAGCGGGGACAGATACGCAGTATTTT
TRBV25-1,TRBD2,TRBJ2-1,-,CASSALIAGEEQFF,TGTGCCAGCAGTGCCTTGATAGCGGGAGAAGAGCAGTTCTTC
TRBV4-1,TRBD1,TRBJ2-1,-,CASSQRQGDEQFF,TGCGCCAGCAGCCAAAGACAGGGGGATGAGCAGTTCTTC
TRBV5-5,-,TRBJ2-7,-,CASSGQFSYEQYF,TGTGCCAGCAGTGGACAGTTCTCCTACGAGCAGTACTTC
TRBV19,TRBD1,TRBJ2-3,-,CASRHRGRTDTQYF,TGTGCCAGTAGGCACAGGGGCAGGACAGATACGCAGTATTTT
TRBV27,TRBD1,TRBJ1-2,once,CASSPTGTAASLYGYTF,TGTGCCAGCAGTCCCACCGGGACAGCGGCCAGCCTCTATGGCTACACCTTC
TRBV6-1,-,TRBJ1-2,few,CASSDRYYGYTF,TGTGCCAGCAGTGACAGGTACTATGGCTACACCTTC
TRBV2,TRBD2,TRBJ2-5,-,CASRDGTSDQETQYF,TGTGCCAGCAGGGACGGGACTAGCGACCAAGAGACCCAGTACTTC
TRBV11-2,-,TRBJ1-5,once,CASSLGDKGFGDQPQHF,TGTGCCAGCAGCTTAGGGGATAAGGGGTTTGGGGATCAGCCCCAGCATTTT
TRBV7-8,TRBD1,TRBJ2-7,-,CASSLVQGEEQYF,TGTGCCAGCAGCTTAGTACAGGGGGAAGAGCAGTACTTC